One T cell receptor (beta chain) is described in this entry. The V gene's germline CDR1 is ENHRY and CDR2 SYGVKD. The J segment lost 6 bases and the V segment lost 5 bases, leaving 3 bases of the junction unmatched. The CDR3 has 13 amino acids. In the source study's methods: Estimation of nucleated cell counts relied on the amplification of reference gene primers. Libraries were prepared by immunoSEQ multiplex PCR; TCRdb keeps only in-frame clonotypes and omits some of them. Clonal size and the V and J genes are those of that table, whereas D and trimming came from the DNA. The sample includes hundreds of thousands of clones, approximately 88% of them seen just once. The source of the sample is a study of blood T cell repertoires in COVID-19.

Input material: peripheral blood. The receptor comes from a woman under 40 who had recovered from COVID-19. The gene calls are TRBV10-3 and TRBJ1-4; 7 bases are shared with TRBD1. The CDR3 loop reads CAISRQGYEKLFF. The CDR3 DNA reads TGTGCCATCAGTCGACAGGGCTATGAAAAACTGTTTTTT.